The rows below give T cell receptor beta chains drawn from one sample of a study of T cell responses to AZD1222 COVID-19 vaccine. The data were produced by immunoSEQ multiplex PCR, yet TCRdb's version contains in-frame clones alone and is incomplete. There are roughly 160,000 clones in the sample; almost 90% occur only once, and less than 6.5% lies in the top ten. The specimen was peripheral blood, collected on day 0 of AZD1222 vaccination. The receptors were gathered from an adult in good health. Each CDR3 is given with its conserved first and last residue. A D gene is named only where the DNA matches it firmly. Rows give clone size only sometimes, using once, few, many, or a class for an expanded clone.

>TRBV5-1|NA|NA|TRBJ2-7
TGCGCCAGCAGCTTCACGACGGATTCCTACGAGCAGTACTTC
CASSFTTDSYEQYF
>TRBV18|NA|NA|TRBJ1-2
TGTGCCAGCTCACCCCAGTTGCGGGATCCGGGGTATGGCTACACCTTC
CASSPQLRDPGYGYTF
>TRBV9|NA|TRBD2|TRBJ2-3
TGTGCCAGCAGCGTCACCAGCGGGGGTAGCACAGATACGCAGTATTTT
CASSVTSGGSTDTQYF
>TRBV5-4|NA|TRBD2|TRBJ2-3
TGTGCCAGCAGCGCCGGGACTAGCGGAAGCACAGATACGCAGTATTTT
CASSAGTSGSTDTQYF
>TRBV5-4|NA|NA|TRBJ2-5
TGTGCCAGCAGCCCGATTGGGGAGACCCAGTACTTC
CASSPIGETQYF
>TRBV13|once|TRBD1|TRBJ1-2
TGTGCCAGCAGCCTTGGGACAGGTGGGATTAATGGCTACACCTTC
CASSLGTGGINGYTF
>TRBV5-6|once|TRBD2|TRBJ2-3
TGTGCCAGCAGCCCTTCTGGACTAGCGGGATTTAGCACAGATACGCAGTATTTT
CASSPSGLAGFSTDTQYF
>TRBV24-1|NA|NA|TRBJ2-1
TGTGCCACCAGTGACCCCAAGACCCTTAACAATGAGCAGTTCTTC
CATSDPKTLNNEQFF
>TRBV21-1|NA|NA|TRBJ2-2
TGTGCCAGCAGCGCCCGGGCCTTACAGGGGCCCGGGGAGCTGTTTTTT
CASSARALQGPGELFF
>TRBV7-2|once|TRBD1|TRBJ1-2
TGTGCCAGCAGCTCGGACAGGGGGAAGAACTATGGCTACACCTTC
CASSSDRGKNYGYTF
>TRBV6-5|NA|TRBD1|TRBJ2-7
TGTGCCAGCGGCTTGACAGGGATGGGTGACGAGCAGTACTTC
CASGLTGMGDEQYF
>TRBV6-5|NA|TRBD1|TRBJ1-5
TGTGCCAGCAGTTCGGGACAGGGAGTTCAGCCCCAGCATTTT
CASSSGQGVQPQHF
>TRBV28|NA|TRBD1|TRBJ1-6
TGTGCCAGCCGGGCAGGACAGGGGGGCTCACCCCTCCACTTT
CASRAGQGGSPLHF
>TRBV10-3|NA|NA|TRBJ2-2
TGTGCCATCAGAGGGGTAGGGTCCACCGGGGAGCTGTTTTTT
CAIRGVGSTGELFF
>TRBV27|NA|NA|TRBJ1-1
TGTGCCAGCAGTCTGTTGGGGTTGAGAAACATCTACATGAACACTGAAGCTTTCTTT
CASSLLGLRNIYMNTEAFF
>TRBV10-3|once|NA|TRBJ1-2
TGTGCCATCAGTGAGGCAGGGTGGTCCTATGGCTACACCTTC
CAISEAGWSYGYTF
>TRBV3-1/TRBV3-2|NA|NA|TRBJ1-1
TGTGCCAGCAGCCAAGGAGAAAACACTGAAGCTTTCTTT
CASSQGENTEAFF
>TRBV5-6|NA|TRBD2|TRBJ2-1
TGTGCCAGCTCGGCTAGCGGGAGGATATACAATGAGCAGTTCTTC
CASSASGRIYNEQFF
>TRBV19|once|TRBD1|TRBJ2-7
TGTGCCAGTAGTAGTCAGGGGGTGGACGAGCAGTACTTC
CASSSQGVDEQYF
>TRBV10-3|NA|NA|TRBJ1-3
TGTGCCATCAGTGAGTCTAATTCCGGAAACACCATATATTTT
CAISESNSGNTIYF
>TRBV11-1|NA|NA|TRBJ1-2
TGTGCCACCAACGACCTATTTGGCTACACCTTC
CATNDLFGYTF
>TRBV7-3|NA|TRBD2|TRBJ2-3
TGTGCCAGCAGCCGAACCGCAGCGGGGGCCCTGGGAGATACGCAGTATTTT
CASSRTAAGALGDTQYF
>TRBV7-2|once|NA|TRBJ2-7
TGTGCCAGCAAAGTCCCGACAGACTACGAGCAGTACTTC
CASKVPTDYEQYF
>TRBV28|NA|TRBD1|TRBJ1-2
TGTGCCAGCAGTTTGGGGACAGGTTACTATGGCTACACCTTC
CASSLGTGYYGYTF
>TRBV5-1|NA|NA|TRBJ1-2
TGCGCCAGCACTTTCGAAGCGGACCCCTATGGCTACACCTTC
CASTFEADPYGYTF
>TRBV6-2/TRBV6-3|NA|TRBD2|TRBJ2-1
TGTGCCAGCAGTTACTCTTCCCTCGGGGCGGGAGGCCTCAATGAGCAGTTCTTC
CASSYSSLGAGGLNEQFF
>TRBV19|once|NA|TRBJ2-3
TGTGCCAGTAGTATGCAGGCCCACACAGATACGCAGTATTTT
CASSMQAHTDTQYF
>TRBV28|NA|TRBD1|TRBJ1-2
TGTGCCAGCAGGACAGGGGGCTATGGCTACACCTTC
CASRTGGYGYTF
>TRBV28|NA|NA|TRBJ2-7
TGTGCCAGCAGCCGACTATTGAACGAGCAGTACTTC
CASSRLLNEQYF
>TRBV20-1|NA|NA|TRBJ2-3
TGCAGTGCGTCGACTCTTTCAGGGCAGTATTTT
CSASTLSGQYF
>TRBV6-5|NA|TRBD1|TRBJ1-1
TGTGCCAGCAACAGGGGGGGGGCCACTGAAGCTTTCTTT
CASNRGGATEAFF
>TRBV5-1|NA|NA|TRBJ2-2
TGCGCCAGCAGCTCGTCTAGCGACGGGGAGCTGTTTTTT
CASSSSSDGELFF
>TRBV19|NA|TRBD1|TRBJ2-2
TGTGCCAGTAGTATAGATGGGCAGGGGGCCGGGGAGCTGTTTTTT
CASSIDGQGAGELFF
>TRBV5-1|NA|NA|TRBJ1-5
TGCGCCAGCAGCTTGGAAGGGGATAACAATCAGCCCCAGCATTTT
CASSLEGDNNQPQHF
>TRBV28|NA|TRBD1|TRBJ1-2
TGTGCCAGCGCGACAGGGGGGGCTGGCTACACCTTC
CASATGGAGYTF
>TRBV15|NA|NA|TRBJ1-2
TGTGCCACCAGCAGAGAAGTTGGGGATAACTATGGCTACACCTTC
CATSREVGDNYGYTF
>TRBV5-1|NA|NA|TRBJ2-7
TGCGCCAGCAGCTTGGAGGTTGCGGTTAGGGGCTACGAGCAGTACTTC
CASSLEVAVRGYEQYF
>TRBV7-8|NA|TRBD1|TRBJ1-2
TGTGCCAGCAGCCCAGGACAGGGGGACTATGGCTACACCTTC
CASSPGQGDYGYTF
>TRBV29-1|NA|NA|TRBJ1-2
TGCAGCGTTGATTCCGGGGGGAACTATGGCTACACCTTC
CSVDSGGNYGYTF
>TRBV7-2|NA|TRBD2|TRBJ2-7
TGTGCCAGCAAGGGACTAGCGGGAGGATACGAGCAGTACTTC
CASKGLAGGYEQYF